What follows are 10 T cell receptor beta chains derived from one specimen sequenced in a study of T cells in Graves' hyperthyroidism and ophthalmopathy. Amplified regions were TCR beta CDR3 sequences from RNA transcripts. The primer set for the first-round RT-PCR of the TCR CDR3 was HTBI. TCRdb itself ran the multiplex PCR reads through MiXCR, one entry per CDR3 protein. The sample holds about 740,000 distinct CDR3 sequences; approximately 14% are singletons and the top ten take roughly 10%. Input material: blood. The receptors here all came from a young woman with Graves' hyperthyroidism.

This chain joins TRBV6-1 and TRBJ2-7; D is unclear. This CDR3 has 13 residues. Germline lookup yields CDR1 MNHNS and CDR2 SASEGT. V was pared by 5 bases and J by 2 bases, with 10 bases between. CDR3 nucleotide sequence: TGTGCCAGCAGTTTGGACGGAGCCTACGAGCAGTACTTC. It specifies CASSLDGAYEQYF.

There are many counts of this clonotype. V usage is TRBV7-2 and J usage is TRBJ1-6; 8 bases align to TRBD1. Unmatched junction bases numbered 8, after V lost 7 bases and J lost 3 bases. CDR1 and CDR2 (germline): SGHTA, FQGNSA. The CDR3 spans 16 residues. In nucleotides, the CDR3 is TGTGCCAGCACCCGTACTGGGACAGGCTATAATTCACCCCTCCACTTT. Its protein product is CASTRTGTGYNSPLHF.

The DNA for the CDR3 is TGTGCCTGGACCGGACAGCTACCTAACTATGGCTACACCTTC. It is translated as CAWTGQLPNYGYTF. The chain recombines TRBV30 with TRBJ1-2; D is perhaps TRBD1 (6 bases). The CDR3 sequence is 14 residues long. V was shortened by 4 bases and J by 0 bases, with 12 bases between the two germline ends. Germline CDR1 reads GTSNPN; CDR2 reads SVGIG (reference sequence).

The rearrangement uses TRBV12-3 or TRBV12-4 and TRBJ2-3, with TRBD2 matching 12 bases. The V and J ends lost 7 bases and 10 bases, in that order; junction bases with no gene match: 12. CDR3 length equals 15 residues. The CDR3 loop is CASTLTSGSGWAQYF. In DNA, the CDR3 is TGTGCCAGCACCCTGACTAGCGGGAGTGGCTGGGCGCAGTATTTT.

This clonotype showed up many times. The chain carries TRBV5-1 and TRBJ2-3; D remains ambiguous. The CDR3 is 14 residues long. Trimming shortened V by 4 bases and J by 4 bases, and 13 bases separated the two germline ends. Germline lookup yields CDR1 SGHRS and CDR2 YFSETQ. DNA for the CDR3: TGCGCCAGCAGCGGTTGGAGTTTGGCAGATACGCAGTATTTT. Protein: CASSGWSLADTQYF.

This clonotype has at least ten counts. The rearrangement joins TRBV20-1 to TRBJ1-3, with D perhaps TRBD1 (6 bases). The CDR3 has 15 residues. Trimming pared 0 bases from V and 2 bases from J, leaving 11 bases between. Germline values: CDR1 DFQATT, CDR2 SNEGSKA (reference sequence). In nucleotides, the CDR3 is TGCAGTGCTAGAGAGTCAGGGGTCGCTGGAAACACCATATATTTT. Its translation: CSARESGVAGNTIYF.

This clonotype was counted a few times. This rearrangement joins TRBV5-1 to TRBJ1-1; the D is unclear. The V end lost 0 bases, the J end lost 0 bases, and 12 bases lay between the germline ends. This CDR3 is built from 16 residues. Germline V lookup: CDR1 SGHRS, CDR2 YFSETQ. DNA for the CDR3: TGCGCCAGCAGCTTGGGTCAGCTTCAGATGAACACTGAAGCTTTCTTT. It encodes CASSLGQLQMNTEAFF.

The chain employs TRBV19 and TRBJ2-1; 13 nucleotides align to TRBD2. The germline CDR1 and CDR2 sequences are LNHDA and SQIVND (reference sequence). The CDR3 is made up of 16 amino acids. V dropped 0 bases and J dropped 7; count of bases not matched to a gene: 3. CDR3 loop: CASSIEGGLAGNEQFF. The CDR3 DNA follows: TGTGCCAGTAGTATAGAAGGGGGACTAGCGGGAAATGAGCAGTTCTTC.

The CDR3 bases are TGTGCCAGCAGGGGACAGGCGCGTGATCAGCCCCAGCATTTT. Protein sequence: CASRGQARDQPQHF. This chain links TRBV2 with TRBJ1-5, with 8 bases identical to TRBD1. After removal of 6 bases from V and 5 bases from J, the junction contained 6 bases not matched to a gene. Germline V gives CDR1 SNHLY, CDR2 FYNNEI. The CDR3 runs to 14 residues.

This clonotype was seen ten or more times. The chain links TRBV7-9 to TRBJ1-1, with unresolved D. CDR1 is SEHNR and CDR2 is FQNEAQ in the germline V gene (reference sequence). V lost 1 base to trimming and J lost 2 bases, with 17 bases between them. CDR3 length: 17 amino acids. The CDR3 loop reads CASSLVAPTSVNTEAFF. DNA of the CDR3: TGTGCCAGCAGCTTAGTGGCCCCCACCAGTGTTAACACTGAAGCTTTCTTT.